The 22 T cell receptor beta chains listed next were all sequenced from one sample in a study of T cell changes during pregnancy in multiple sclerosis. Sequenced by immunoSEQ multiplex PCR; TCRdb stores in-frame clones only, minus some. The table records around 62,000 clones, about 90% of them present only once. The sample was peripheral blood, taken in the second trimester of pregnancy. The source of these receptors is a female donor in good health, enrolled as a control in a pregnancy study.

The genes are TRBV19 and TRBJ2-1; D gene unclear. This CDR3 is 13 amino acids long. Trimming left V 3 bases short and J 7 bases short, with 10 bases between. Germline CDR1 LNHDA, CDR2 SQIVND (reference sequence). CDR3 loop: CASSMLTWNEQFF. As DNA, the CDR3 is TGTGCCAGTAGTATGCTAACTTGGAATGAGCAGTTCTTC.

V gene TRBV11-2 combines with J gene TRBJ1-2; TRBD1 matches 7 bases. With 4 bases clipped from V and 1 base from J, the junction kept 9 bases outside the gene matches. Germline V gene lookup returns CDR1 SGHAT and CDR2 FQNNGV. There are 16 residues in the CDR3. CDR3 nucleotides: TGTGCCAGCAGCTCCTTAGCTGGGGACAGTAACTATGGCTACACCTTC. Protein: CASSSLAGDSNYGYTF.

The count of this clone is one. The chain has TRBV15 and TRBJ1-5; 7 positions agree with TRBD1. Germline V CDR1 and CDR2: LNHNV, YYDKDF (reference sequence). The CDR3 runs 17 residues. J lost 0 bases, V lost 7 bases, and 12 bases had no gene match. The CDR3: CATKGASFKYSNQPQHF. The CDR3 region has the DNA TGTGCCACCAAGGGGGCCTCCTTTAAGTATAGCAATCAGCCCCAGCATTTT.

The chain combines TRBV2 with TRBJ2-7; 7 positions match TRBD1. CDR3 size: 12 residues. J was trimmed by 2 bases and V by 6 bases; bases with no gene match: 1. CDR1 is SNHLY and CDR2 is FYNNEI in the germline V gene. CDR3 coding DNA: TGTGCCAGCAGGGGACAGACCTACGAGCAGTACTTC. This translates into CASRGQTYEQYF.

This chain connects TRBV5-4 to TRBJ2-5; 9 nucleotides align to TRBD2. CDR1 and CDR2 from the germline V gene are SGHNT and YYREEE (reference sequence). V dropped 1 base and J dropped 0; count of bases not matched to a gene: 4. The CDR3 is made up of 16 amino acids. CDR3 DNA: TGTGCCAGCAGCTTGTGGAGACTAGCGGACCAAGAGACCCAGTACTTC. This encodes CASSLWRLADQETQYF.

The J gene is TRBJ1-5, the V gene TRBV2; D remains ambiguous. The germline V gene has CDR1 SNHLY and CDR2 FYNNEI. V was shortened by 3 bases and J by 8 bases, with 11 bases between the two germline ends. The CDR3 is 13 residues long. This CDR3 reads CASSERGSEPQHF. The CDR3 region has the DNA TGTGCCAGCAGTGAGAGAGGGTCGGAGCCCCAGCATTTT.

The rearrangement links TRBV5-5 to TRBJ2-5, with 15 bases identical to TRBD2. There are 18 residues in the CDR3. J lost 2 bases, V lost 4 bases, and 9 bases had no gene match. The V gene's germline CDR1 is SGHKS and CDR2 YYEKEE (reference sequence). For the CDR3, the DNA is TGTGCCAGCAGCCCAATATCCGGACTAGCGGGAGGGCAAGAGACCCAGTACTTC. Translating gives CASSPISGLAGGQETQYF.

The V gene is TRBV11-1, the J gene TRBJ2-3; maybe TRBD2 (5 bases). Trimming left V 0 bases short and J 4 bases short, with 14 bases between. The CDR3 sequence is 16 residues long. Germline V gives CDR1 SGHAT, CDR2 FQDESV (reference sequence). Here the CDR3 DNA reads TGTGCCAGCAGCTTAGCGGTCCTAGCCCCCTCAGATACGCAGTATTTT. Translated: CASSLAVLAPSDTQYF.

This clone appeared a single time. The chain is built from TRBV6-1 and TRBJ1-4, with TRBD1 matching over 7 bases. Looked up from germline, CDR1 is MNHNS and CDR2 is SASEGT. After removal of 6 bases from V and 8 bases from J, the junction contained 9 bases not matched to a gene. The CDR3 loop spans 14 amino acids. CDR3 in amino acids: CASSPRQGNEKLFF. The CDR3 nucleotides read TGTGCCAGCAGCCCTAGACAGGGAAACGAAAAACTGTTTTTT.

V and J are TRBV6-1 and TRBJ1-1; D unresolved. The CDR3 spans 10 residues. With 5 bases removed from V and 5 bases from J, the gap between germline ends came to 3 bases. From germline, CDR1 is MNHNS and CDR2 SASEGT. The CDR3 DNA is TGTGCCAGCAGTTATACTGAAGCTTTCTTT. Its protein is CASSYTEAFF.

The chain is built from TRBV2 and TRBJ1-2, with no clear D. This CDR3 has 14 residues. The germline CDR1 and CDR2 sequences are SNHLY and FYNNEI. V lost 8 bases and J lost 3, with 16 bases in between. In nucleotides, the CDR3 is TGTGCCAGCGGAGGGCGGAGCCTTTACTATGGCTACACCTTC. This encodes CASGGRSLYYGYTF.

Here the CDR3 DNA reads TGTGCCAGCAGTGAATACAAGGACTTCACCGGGGAGCTGTTTTTT. This sequence encodes CASSEYKDFTGELFF. The genes are TRBV6-4 and TRBJ2-2; possible D gene TRBD2, 5 bases. V dropped 3 bases and J dropped 4 bases, with 12 bases sitting between them. In germline, CDR1 is MRHNA, CDR2 SNTAGT. This CDR3 spans 15 amino acids.

The chain has TRBV7-9 and TRBJ2-3, with D hard to call. Looked up from germline, CDR1 is SEHNR and CDR2 is FQNEAQ (reference sequence). With 1 base removed from V and 5 bases from J, the gap between germline ends came to 19 bases. The CDR3 loop spans 17 amino acids. In DNA form, the CDR3 reads TGTGCCAGCAGCTTAGGGCCCCTAGGTGGATCTCTAGATACGCAGTATTTT. It codes for CASSLGPLGGSLDTQYF.

This sequence joins TRBV7-6 and TRBJ2-2; a weak D match, TRBD1 (6 bases). The germline V and J ends were trimmed by 5 bases and 4 bases, with 20 bases remaining between them. This CDR3 has 17 amino acids. Germline V gives CDR1 SGHVS, CDR2 FNYEAQ. CDR3 loop: CASSQPGPGHLTGELFF. The CDR3 region has the DNA TGTGCCAGCAGCCAACCGGGACCGGGACACCTCACCGGGGAGCTGTTTTTT.

This clone was detected once. The chain links TRBV5-1 to TRBJ1-2, with 8 bases that match TRBD1. This CDR3 contains 15 residues. The J segment lost 6 bases and the V segment lost 3 bases, leaving 10 bases of the junction unmatched. The germline CDR1 and CDR2 sequences are SGHRS and YFSETQ. For the CDR3, the DNA is TGCGCCAGCAGCTCCTTGACAGGGGCGACGGATGGCTACACCTTC. It encodes CASSSLTGATDGYTF.

The CDR3 sequence is CASREGLWNTGELFF. In DNA form, the CDR3 reads TGTGCCAGCAGGGAGGGTCTTTGGAACACCGGGGAGCTGTTTTTT. This sequence joins TRBV27 and TRBJ2-2; TRBD2 is a possible D gene (6 bases). Germline V CDR1 and CDR2: MNHEY, SMNVEV (reference sequence). The V end was cut by 6 bases, the J end by 1 base, with 12 bases between. The CDR3 contains 15 residues.

The chain combines TRBV6-1 with TRBJ1-2, with TRBD1 as a possible D gene (5 bases). Trimming removed 6 bases from V and 7 bases from J, with 21 bases in between. This CDR3 contains 15 residues. CDR1 is MNHNS, CDR2 SASEGT, per germline. In nucleotides, the CDR3 is TGTGCCAGCAGCCCGACCCGCCCGACAGTATCTGGCTACACCTTC. Translating gives CASSPTRPTVSGYTF.

V usage is TRBV14 and J usage is TRBJ2-2; 9 nucleotides match TRBD2. The CDR3 totals 16 residues. Germline V lookup: CDR1 SGHDN, CDR2 FVKESK. J gave up 2 bases and V 3 bases, and 4 bases lay outside the gene matches. As DNA, the CDR3 is TGTGCCAGCAGCCACTTTAGCGGGAGTAACACCGGGGAGCTGTTTTTT. This codes for CASSHFSGSNTGELFF.

The rearrangement links TRBV7-6 to TRBJ2-5; perhaps TRBD2 as D (6 bases). The ends were cut back, 5 bases at V and 4 bases at J, with 14 bases in the middle. The CDR3 is made up of 14 amino acids. The germline V gene encodes CDR1 SGHVS and CDR2 FNYEAQ. CDR3 region: CASSRPRDSETQYF. CDR3 nucleotide sequence: TGTGCCAGCAGCCGCCCGCGGGACTCAGAGACCCAGTACTTC.

This chain joins TRBV27 and TRBJ2-1; possible D gene TRBD2, 6 bases. Germline CDR1 reads MNHEY; CDR2 reads SMNVEV (reference sequence). V was shortened by 5 bases and J by 12 bases, with 11 bases between the two germline ends. This CDR3 spans 11 amino acids. The CDR3 region is CASSGRGGQFF. The CDR3 DNA follows: TGTGCCAGCAGTGGCCGGGGAGGGCAGTTCTTC.

The chain links TRBV6-1 to TRBJ1-3; 7 bases are a match to TRBD1. V gave up 3 bases and J gave up 0 bases; unmatched junction bases: 5. Germline loops: CDR1 MNHNS, CDR2 SASEGT. There are 16 residues in the CDR3. In DNA form, the CDR3 reads TGTGCCAGCAGTGAGGGACAGACTCTCTCTGGAAACACCATATATTTT. This codes for CASSEGQTLSGNTIYF.

The chain employs TRBV5-1 and TRBJ2-7; TRBD2 matches 10 bases. The V segment lost 4 bases and the J segment 4 bases; nucleotides outside the gene matches: 8. CDR1 is SGHRS and CDR2 is YFSETQ in the germline V gene. The length of the CDR3 is 15 residues. The CDR3 here is CASSPGLAGEYEQYF. The CDR3 bases are TGCGCCAGCAGCCCCGGGCTAGCGGGAGAATACGAGCAGTACTTC. The full variable domain, completed using reference TRBV5-1 and TRBJ2-7, is KAGVTQTPRYLIKTRGQQVTLSCSPISGHRSVSWYQQTPGQGLQFLFEYFSETQRNKGNFPGRFSGRQFSNSRSEMNVSTLELGDSALYLCASSPGLAGEYEQYFGPGTRLTVT.